This T cell receptor (beta chain) was obtained from a study of T cell responses to AZD1222 COVID-19 vaccine. The study's findings and limits: Regions left unmutated in variants are reportedly the target of nearly half of spike-specific TCRs. The span of vaccine-associated CD4 TCRs extended across spike, with dominance at 160-218 and 743-854. Increased Spike-specific TCR breadth and depth were observed after two AZD1222 doses. Donor demographics were predominantly white British with a female majority; clonal diversity may be underestimated.

Sequencing used immunoSEQ multiplex PCR; TCRdb keeps in-frame clones, though not all of them. Of some 130,000 clones listed, approximately 88% are singletons. Trimming at V came to 3 bases and at J to 4 bases, leaving 7 bases not matched to a gene. This CDR3 region has 16 residues. CDR1 and CDR2 from the germline V gene are MGHRA and YSYEKL. Note on this clone: Its antigen is still unknown.

This chain uses TRBV4-1 with TRBJ2-7, with TRBD2 matching over 12 bases. The sequencing here drew on peripheral blood, taken on day 0 of MenACWY control vaccination. The clonotype originates from an adult in good health. This CDR3 is CASSQSGTSGFYEQYF. The CDR3 DNA reads as TGCGCCAGCAGCCAGTCCGGGACTAGCGGGTTTTACGAGCAGTACTTC.